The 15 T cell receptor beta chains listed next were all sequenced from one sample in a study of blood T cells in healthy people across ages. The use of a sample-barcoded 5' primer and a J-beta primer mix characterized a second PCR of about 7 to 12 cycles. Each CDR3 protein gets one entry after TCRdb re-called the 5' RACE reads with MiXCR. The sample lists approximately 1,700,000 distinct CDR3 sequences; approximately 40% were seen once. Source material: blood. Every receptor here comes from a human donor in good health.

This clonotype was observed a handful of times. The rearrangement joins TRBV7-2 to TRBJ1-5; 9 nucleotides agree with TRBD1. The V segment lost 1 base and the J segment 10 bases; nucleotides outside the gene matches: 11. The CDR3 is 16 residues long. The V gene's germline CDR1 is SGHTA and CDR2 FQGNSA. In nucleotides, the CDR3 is TGTGCCAGCAGCTTAGGCCCGGGACAGGGCGGGGAACCCCAGCATTTT. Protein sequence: CASSLGPGQGGEPQHF.

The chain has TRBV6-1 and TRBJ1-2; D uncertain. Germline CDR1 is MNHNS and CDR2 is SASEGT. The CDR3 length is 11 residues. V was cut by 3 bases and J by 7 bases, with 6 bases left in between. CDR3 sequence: CASSDSVGYTF. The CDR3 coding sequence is TGTGCCAGCAGTGATTCCGTTGGCTACACCTTC.

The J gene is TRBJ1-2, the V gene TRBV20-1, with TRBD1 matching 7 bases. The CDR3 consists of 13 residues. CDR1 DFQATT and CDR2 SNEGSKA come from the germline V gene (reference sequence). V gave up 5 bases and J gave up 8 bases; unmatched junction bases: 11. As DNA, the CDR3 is TGCAGTGCTGCAGGGGGGCCCCCCGGGGGCTACACCTTC. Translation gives CSAAGGPPGGYTF.

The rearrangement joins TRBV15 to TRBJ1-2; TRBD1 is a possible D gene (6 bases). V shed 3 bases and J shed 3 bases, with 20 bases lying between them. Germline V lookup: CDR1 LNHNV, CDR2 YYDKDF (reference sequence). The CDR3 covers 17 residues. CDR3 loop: CATSSVRGRDSHYGYTF. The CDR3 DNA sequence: TGTGCCACCAGCAGCGTCAGGGGCAGGGATTCCCACTATGGCTACACCTTC.

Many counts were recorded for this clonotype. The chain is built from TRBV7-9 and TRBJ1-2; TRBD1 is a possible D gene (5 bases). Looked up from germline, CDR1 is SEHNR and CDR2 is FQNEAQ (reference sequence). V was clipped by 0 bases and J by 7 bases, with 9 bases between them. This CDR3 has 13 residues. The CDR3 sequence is CASSLAGGSGYTF. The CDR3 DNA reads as TGTGCCAGCAGCTTAGCGGGGGGAAGTGGCTACACCTTC.

The CDR3 loop reads CSARDRQGASEKLFF. The DNA for the CDR3 is TGCAGTGCTAGAGATAGACAGGGGGCGAGTGAAAAACTGTTTTTT. This sequence joins TRBV20-1 and TRBJ1-4; 10 bases are a match to TRBD1. This CDR3 has 15 amino acids. Per germline, CDR1 DFQATT and CDR2 SNEGSKA (reference sequence). V was pared by 0 bases and J by 7 bases, with 5 bases of the junction left unmatched.

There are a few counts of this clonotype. This CDR3 is CATSIRQMETQYF. The CDR3 DNA is TGTGCCACCAGCATAAGACAGATGGAGACCCAGTACTTC. This chain connects TRBV15 to TRBJ2-5; D is possibly TRBD1 (5 bases). Germline V lookup: CDR1 LNHNV, CDR2 YYDKDF (reference sequence). V was cut by 4 bases and J by 5 bases, with 11 bases left in between. The CDR3 has 13 residues.

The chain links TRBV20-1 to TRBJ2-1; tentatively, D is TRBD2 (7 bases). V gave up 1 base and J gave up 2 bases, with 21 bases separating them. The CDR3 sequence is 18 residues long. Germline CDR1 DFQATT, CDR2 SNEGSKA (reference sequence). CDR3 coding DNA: TGCAGTGCTAGAGGGGGGGCGGGGGACCAAACCCCCTACAATGAGCAGTTCTTC. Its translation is CSARGGAGDQTPYNEQFF.

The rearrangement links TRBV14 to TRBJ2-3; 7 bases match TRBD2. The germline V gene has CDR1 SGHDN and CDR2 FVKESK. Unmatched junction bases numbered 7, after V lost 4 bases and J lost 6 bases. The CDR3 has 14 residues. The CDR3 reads CASSPTGTKDTQYF. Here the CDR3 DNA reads TGTGCCAGCAGCCCTACCGGGACTAAGGATACGCAGTATTTT.

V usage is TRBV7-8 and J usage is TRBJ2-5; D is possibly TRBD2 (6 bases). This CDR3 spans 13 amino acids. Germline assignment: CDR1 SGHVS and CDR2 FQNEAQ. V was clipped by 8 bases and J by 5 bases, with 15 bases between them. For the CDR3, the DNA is TGTGCCAGCGAGGCCCTAGCGCCCGAGACCCAGTACTTC. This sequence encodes CASEALAPETQYF. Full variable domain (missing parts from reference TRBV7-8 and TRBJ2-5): GAGVSQSPRYKVAKRGQDVALRCDPISGHVSLFWYQQALGQGPEFLTYFQNEAQLDKSGLPSDRFFAERPEGSVSTLKIQRTQQEDSAVYLCASEALAPETQYFGPGTRLLVL.

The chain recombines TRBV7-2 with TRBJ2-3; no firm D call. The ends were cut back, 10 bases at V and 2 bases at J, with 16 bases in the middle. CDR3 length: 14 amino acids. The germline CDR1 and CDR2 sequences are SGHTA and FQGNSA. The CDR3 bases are TGTGCCACTCTCCCGGGTGTGATCACAGATACGCAGTATTTT. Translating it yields CATLPGVITDTQYF.

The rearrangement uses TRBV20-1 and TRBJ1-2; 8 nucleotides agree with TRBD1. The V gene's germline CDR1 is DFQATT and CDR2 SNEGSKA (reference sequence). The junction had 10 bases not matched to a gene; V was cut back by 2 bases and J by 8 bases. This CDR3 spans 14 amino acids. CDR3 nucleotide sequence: TGCAGTGCTAGATGGCAGGGGGCGCTCGGGGGCTACACCTTC. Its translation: CSARWQGALGGYTF.

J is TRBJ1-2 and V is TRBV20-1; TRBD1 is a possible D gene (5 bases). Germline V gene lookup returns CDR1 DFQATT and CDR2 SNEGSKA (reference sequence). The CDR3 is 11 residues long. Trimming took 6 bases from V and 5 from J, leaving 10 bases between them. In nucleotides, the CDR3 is TGCAGTGCCCCGGGACTTTATGGCTACACCTTC. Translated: CSAPGLYGYTF.

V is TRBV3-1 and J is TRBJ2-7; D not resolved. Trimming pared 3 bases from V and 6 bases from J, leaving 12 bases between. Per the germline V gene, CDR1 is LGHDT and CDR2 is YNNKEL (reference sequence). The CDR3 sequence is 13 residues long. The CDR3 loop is CASSHQTPPEQYF. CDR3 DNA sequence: TGTGCCAGCAGCCATCAGACACCTCCCGAGCAGTACTTC.

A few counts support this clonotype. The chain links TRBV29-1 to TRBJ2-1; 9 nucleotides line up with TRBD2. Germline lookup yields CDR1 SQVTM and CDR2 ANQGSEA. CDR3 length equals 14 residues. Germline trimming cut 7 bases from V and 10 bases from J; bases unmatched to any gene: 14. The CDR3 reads CSAQRGALGGEQFF. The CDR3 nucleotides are TGCAGCGCCCAGCGGGGGGCCCTGGGGGGAGAGCAGTTCTTC.